Shown below are 19 T cell receptor beta chains from a single sample sequenced in a study of blood T cell repertoires in COVID-19 (TCRdb year 2020). The library was made by the immunoSEQ multiplex PCR assay. TCRdb provides this immuneACCESS table in a form limited to in-frame rearrangements. Some clones are lacking; in checked studies, under half of them reflect an unresolved V gene, and why the rest are absent is not known. The sample table lists around 85,000 clones, 90% of them with a count of one. The leading ten clones occupy roughly 4.5% of the sample. What was sequenced was peripheral blood. All receptors come from a woman of 80 years or more with active or convalescent COVID-19.

This chain links TRBV4-1 with TRBJ2-7; 7 nucleotides align to TRBD1. CDR3 size: 15 residues. V was clipped by 2 bases and J by 0 bases; unmatched bases: 4. CDR1 is MGHRA and CDR2 is YSYEKL in the germline V gene. The chain's CDR3 is CASSQLTGSSYEQYF. CDR3 sequence (DNA): TGCGCCAGCAGCCAACTGACAGGGTCCTCCTACGAGCAGTACTTC.

V is TRBV6-5 and J is TRBJ1-2; D perhaps matches TRBD1 (6 bases). The germline V gene has CDR1 MNHEY and CDR2 SVGAGI. There are 13 residues in the CDR3. Trimming removed 8 bases at V and 4 bases at J, with 14 bases between. The CDR3 DNA reads as TGTGCCAGCGTGTTTGGGGGCGGCTATGGCTACACCTTC. This translates into CASVFGGGYGYTF.

This sequence joins TRBV5-1 and TRBJ2-3; tentative D call: TRBD2 (5 bases). The CDR3 sequence is 16 residues long. V lost 0 bases and J 0 bases, leaving 11 bases between the germline ends. The germline V gene has CDR1 SGHRS and CDR2 YFSETQ. CDR3 nucleotides: TGCGCCAGCAGCTTGGGGAGCGGTTTAAGCACAGATACGCAGTATTTT. This sequence encodes CASSLGSGLSTDTQYF.

The chain combines TRBV7-2 with TRBJ2-7; 11 bases agree with TRBD1. The CDR3 extends over 15 amino acids. Trimming cost V 5 bases and J 4 bases; bases outside gene matches: 7. Germline CDR1 and CDR2: SGHTA and FQGNSA. The CDR3 here is CASSPPGTGGYEQYF. The CDR3 DNA follows: TGTGCCAGCAGCCCCCCCGGGACAGGGGGTTACGAGCAGTACTTC.

V gene TRBV11-3 combines with J gene TRBJ2-7; tentatively, D is TRBD2 (6 bases). Germline CDR1 reads SGHNT; CDR2 reads YENEEA. This CDR3 is built from 12 residues. Trimming removed 6 bases at V and 0 bases at J, with 6 bases between. The CDR3 protein is CASSSGSYEQYF. The CDR3 DNA reads as TGTGCCAGCAGTAGCGGCTCCTACGAGCAGTACTTC.

The chain links TRBV12-3 or TRBV12-4 to TRBJ2-2; D is ambiguous. The CDR3 sequence is 13 residues long. V lost 3 bases to trimming and J lost 3 bases, with 5 bases between them. CDR3 sequence reads: CASSFLYTGELFF. The CDR3 DNA reads as TGTGCCAGCAGTTTTCTGTACACCGGGGAGCTGTTTTTT.

V gene TRBV28 combines with J gene TRBJ1-2; D gene uncertain. The V and J ends lost 6 bases and 8 bases respectively, with 16 bases between them. There are 13 residues in the CDR3. The germline V gene encodes CDR1 MDHEN and CDR2 SYDVKM. The CDR3 spells CASSVGREGGYTF. In nucleotides, the CDR3 is TGTGCCAGCAGCGTGGGGAGGGAAGGAGGCTACACCTTC.

The chain combines TRBV5-4 with TRBJ2-5; possibly TRBD1 for D (5 bases). The germline gives CDR1 SGHNT, CDR2 YYREEE (reference sequence). V lost 1 base to trimming and J lost 3 bases, with 7 bases between them. The CDR3 is 13 amino acids. The CDR3 loop is CASSLKGEETQYF. The CDR3 DNA sequence: TGTGCCAGCAGCTTGAAAGGGGAAGAGACCCAGTACTTC.

The chain joins TRBV15 to TRBJ2-7, with 7 positions matching TRBD2. Germline assignment: CDR1 LNHNV and CDR2 YYDKDF (reference sequence). CDR3 length: 12 residues. V was pared by 5 bases and J by 6 bases, with 4 bases of the junction left unmatched. The CDR3 DNA reads as TGTGCCACCAGCGCGGGAGCTGGCGAGCAGTACTTC. It codes for CATSAGAGEQYF.

This chain connects TRBV14 to TRBJ1-3, with TRBD1 matching 8 bases. The CDR3 runs 15 residues. The ends lost 2 bases at V and 3 bases at J; junction bases unmatched: 3. The germline gives CDR1 SGHDN, CDR2 FVKESK. The CDR3 DNA is TGTGCCAGCAGCCAAACAGGGGGTAGTGGAAACACCATATATTTT. Its translation: CASSQTGGSGNTIYF. The full variable domain, with the rest looked up from reference TRBV14 and TRBJ1-3, is EAGVTQFPSHSVIEKGQTVTLRCDPISGHDNLYWYRRVMGKEIKFLLHFVKESKQDESGMPNNRFLAERTGGTYSTLKVQPAELEDSGVYFCASSQTGGSGNTIYFGEGSWLTVV.

This clone has a single count. V usage is TRBV30 and J usage is TRBJ1-5, with D perhaps matching TRBD1 (5 bases). V was trimmed by 1 base and J by 0 bases, leaving 13 bases between them. From germline, CDR1 is GTSNPN and CDR2 SVGIG (reference sequence). This CDR3 is built from 16 residues. The CDR3 coding sequence is TGTGCCTGGAGTGCCTCGACAGCTTATAGCAATCAGCCCCAGCATTTT. As protein: CAWSASTAYSNQPQHF.

The chain recombines TRBV28 with TRBJ1-6; 9 bases align to TRBD1. The CDR3 sequence is 14 residues long. Trimming removed 8 bases from V and 10 bases from J; junction bases left unmatched: 9. Looked up from germline, CDR1 is MDHEN and CDR2 is SYDVKM. The CDR3 spells CASLGGQGRSPLHF. The CDR3 DNA is TGTGCCAGCCTGGGGGGACAGGGTCGGTCACCCCTCCACTTT.

This clone was observed a single time. The chain employs TRBV28 and TRBJ2-1; 13 positions match TRBD2. CDR3 length equals 16 residues. Germline V gene lookup returns CDR1 MDHEN and CDR2 SYDVKM. J lost 4 bases, V lost 7 bases, and 7 bases had no gene match. CDR3 DNA sequence: TGTGCCAGCAAACTACGGACTAGCGGGAGATACAATGAGCAGTTCTTC. This sequence encodes CASKLRTSGRYNEQFF. Together with reference TRBV28 and TRBJ2-1, the CDR3 gives the full variable domain: DVKVTQSSRYLVKRTGEKVFLECVQDMDHENMFWYRQDPGLGLRLIYFSYDVKMKEKGDIPEGYSVSREKKERFSLILESASTNQTSMYLCASKLRTSGRYNEQFFGPGTRLTVL.

CDR3 protein: CASRSAGSYNEQFF. For the CDR3, the DNA is TGTGCCAGCCGTAGCGCCGGCTCCTACAATGAGCAGTTCTTC. The chain has TRBV2 and TRBJ2-1, with D tentatively TRBD2 (5 bases). The CDR3 runs to 14 residues. Germline CDR1 reads SNHLY; CDR2 reads FYNNEI. The ends were cut back, 8 bases at V and 0 bases at J, with 11 bases in the middle.

V is TRBV7-9 and J is TRBJ2-6, with 8 nucleotides matching TRBD2. Losses at the gene ends were 4 bases for V and 2 bases for J; bases not matched to a gene: 4. CDR3 length: 16 residues. Germline loops: CDR1 SEHNR, CDR2 FQNEAQ (reference sequence). This CDR3 reads CASSSIAGPGANVLTF. The CDR3 DNA reads as TGTGCCAGCAGCTCGATAGCGGGGCCTGGGGCCAACGTCCTGACTTTC.

With respect to this clone: This CDR3 is also generated by other DNA sequences in the sample. The rearrangement links TRBV5-1 to TRBJ2-2, with D perhaps matching TRBD2 (6 bases). Trimming left V 0 bases short and J 4 bases short, with 10 bases between. This CDR3 contains 15 residues. The germline V gene has CDR1 SGHRS and CDR2 YFSETQ. CDR3 in amino acids: CASSLVQGGTGELFF. The CDR3 region has the DNA TGCGCCAGCAGCTTGGTTCAGGGAGGCACCGGGGAGCTGTTTTTT.

The chain links TRBV3-1 (or the pseudogene TRBV3-2) to TRBJ2-3, with D possibly TRBD2 on 6 matching bases. Germline CDR1 and CDR2: LGHDT and YNNKEL (reference sequence). The CDR3 extends over 13 amino acids. Trimming took 5 bases from V and 3 from J, leaving 9 bases between them. In nucleotides, the CDR3 is TGTGCCAGCAGCGAGAGCGGGACAGATACGCAGTATTTT. It encodes CASSESGTDTQYF.

The chain uses TRBV4-3 and TRBJ2-5; 9 bases align to TRBD1. The CDR3 length is 18 residues. The ends lost 0 bases at V and 2 bases at J; junction bases unmatched: 10. The germline V gene encodes CDR1 LGHNA and CDR2 YSLEER. CDR3 residues: CASSQDLNRGPAQETQYF. CDR3 sequence (DNA): TGCGCCAGCAGCCAAGATCTTAACAGGGGGCCGGCACAAGAGACCCAGTACTTC.

This sequence joins TRBV2 and TRBJ1-5, with a possible D match to TRBD1 (6 bases). Germline CDR1 reads SNHLY; CDR2 reads FYNNEI. The CDR3 covers 15 residues. V gave up 5 bases and J gave up 9 bases, with 20 bases separating them. This CDR3 is CASSSGTHAGPPQHF. CDR3 DNA: TGTGCCAGCAGTTCCGGGACACATGCTGGTCCGCCCCAGCATTTT. Variable domain in full (rest from reference TRBV2 and TRBJ1-5): EPEVTQTPSHQVTQMGQEVILRCVPISNHLYFYWYRQILGQKVEFLVSFYNNEISEKSEIFDDQFSVERPDGSNFTLKIRSTKLEDSAMYFCASSSGTHAGPPQHFGDGTRLSIL.